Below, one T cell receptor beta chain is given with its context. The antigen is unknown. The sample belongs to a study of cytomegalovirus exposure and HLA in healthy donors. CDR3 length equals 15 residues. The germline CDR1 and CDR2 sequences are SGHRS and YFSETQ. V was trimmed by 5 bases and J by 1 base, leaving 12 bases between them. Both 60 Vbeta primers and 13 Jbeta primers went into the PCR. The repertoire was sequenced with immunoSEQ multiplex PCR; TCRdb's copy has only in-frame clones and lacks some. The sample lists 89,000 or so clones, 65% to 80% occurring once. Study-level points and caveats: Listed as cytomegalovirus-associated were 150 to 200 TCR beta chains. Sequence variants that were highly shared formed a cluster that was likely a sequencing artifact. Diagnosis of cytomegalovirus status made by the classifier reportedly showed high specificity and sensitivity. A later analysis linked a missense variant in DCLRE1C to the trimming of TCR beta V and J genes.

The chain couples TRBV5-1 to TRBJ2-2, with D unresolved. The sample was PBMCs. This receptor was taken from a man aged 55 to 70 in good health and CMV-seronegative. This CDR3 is CASSLTRQNTGELFF. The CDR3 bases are TGCGCCAGCAGTTTGACCCGACAGAACACCGGGGAGCTGTTTTTT.